This is a list of T cell receptor beta chains from one sample in a study of blood T cell repertoires in COVID-19. Produced via immunoSEQ multiplex PCR; TCRdb's table is partial and in-frame only. The data show 150,000 or so clones, approximately 90% seen once. Material: peripheral blood. Receptor source: a man between 18 and 29 years old with acute or convalescent COVID-19. CDR3s include the opening cysteine and the closing phenylalanine or tryptophan. Fields, in order: D gene, V gene, J gene, clone size, CDR3 protein, CDR3 DNA. D genes are given only for firm matches. Rows give clone size only sometimes, using once, few, many, or a class for an expanded clone.

d_gene: TRBD1
v_gene: TRBV30
j_gene: TRBJ1-6
abundance: -
CDR3aa: CAWSVLGGQGKNSPLHF
CDR3nt: TGTGCCTGGAGTGTACTGGGGGGACAGGGAAAGAATTCACCCCTCCACTTT

d_gene: TRBD2
v_gene: TRBV7-2
j_gene: TRBJ2-1
abundance: few
CDR3aa: CASSLFKGLENEQFF
CDR3nt: TGTGCCAGCAGCTTATTCAAGGGACTAGAGAATGAGCAGTTCTTC

d_gene: -
v_gene: TRBV5-6
j_gene: TRBJ1-2
abundance: -
CDR3aa: CASSLREVADYGYTF
CDR3nt: TGTGCCAGCAGCTTGAGGGAGGTGGCCGACTATGGCTACACCTTC

d_gene: TRBD1
v_gene: TRBV19
j_gene: TRBJ1-6
abundance: -
CDR3aa: CASSIRGLSPLHF
CDR3nt: TGTGCCAGTAGTATAAGGGGGCTTTCACCCCTCCACTTT

d_gene: -
v_gene: TRBV9
j_gene: TRBJ2-7
abundance: -
CDR3aa: CASSVGPGFHEQYF
CDR3nt: TGTGCCAGCAGCGTAGGGCCGGGGTTCCACGAGCAGTACTTC

d_gene: TRBD1
v_gene: TRBV6-5
j_gene: TRBJ2-1
abundance: -
CDR3aa: CASSYHGTGTYNEQFF
CDR3nt: TGTGCCAGCAGTTATCACGGGACAGGGACCTACAATGAGCAGTTCTTC

d_gene: -
v_gene: TRBV24-1
j_gene: TRBJ2-1
abundance: -
CDR3aa: CATSDPGQGYNEQFF
CDR3nt: TGTGCCACCAGTGACCCGGGACAAGGGTACAATGAGCAGTTCTTC

d_gene: TRBD1
v_gene: TRBV6-4
j_gene: TRBJ1-2
abundance: -
CDR3aa: CASSDSLRQGRDYGYTF
CDR3nt: TGTGCCAGCAGTGACTCCCTCCGACAGGGCCGGGACTATGGCTACACCTTC

d_gene: TRBD1
v_gene: TRBV11-2
j_gene: TRBJ2-2
abundance: -
CDR3aa: CASSPGTGGGGELFF
CDR3nt: TGTGCCAGCAGCCCCGGGACAGGGGGCGGAGGGGAGCTGTTTTTT

d_gene: TRBD1
v_gene: TRBV5-8
j_gene: TRBJ1-4
abundance: -
CDR3aa: CASSLVSNRGFTTNEKLFF
CDR3nt: TGTGCCAGCAGCTTGGTTAGTAACAGGGGATTCACAACTAATGAAAAACTGTTTTTT

d_gene: TRBD1
v_gene: TRBV24-1
j_gene: TRBJ1-5
abundance: -
CDR3aa: CATSETGTGSNQPQHF
CDR3nt: TGTGCCACCAGTGAAACCGGGACAGGGAGCAATCAGCCCCAGCATTTT

d_gene: -
v_gene: TRBV5-4
j_gene: TRBJ1-1
abundance: -
CDR3aa: CASSLDSNTEAFF
CDR3nt: TGTGCCAGCAGCCTGGACAGCAACACTGAAGCTTTCTTT

d_gene: TRBD1
v_gene: TRBV6-4
j_gene: TRBJ1-2
abundance: -
CDR3aa: CASSAGQGAYGYTF
CDR3nt: TGTGCCAGCAGTGCGGGACAGGGGGCCTATGGCTACACCTTC

d_gene: -
v_gene: TRBV9
j_gene: TRBJ2-7
abundance: -
CDR3aa: CASSVGGNPLSYEQYF
CDR3nt: TGTGCCAGCAGCGTAGGAGGGAACCCACTCTCCTACGAGCAGTACTTC

d_gene: -
v_gene: TRBV7-8
j_gene: TRBJ1-5
abundance: -
CDR3aa: CASSSYSGPGDQPQHF
CDR3nt: TGTGCCAGCAGCTCATACTCGGGCCCGGGGGATCAGCCCCAGCATTTT

d_gene: -
v_gene: TRBV2
j_gene: TRBJ1-2
abundance: -
CDR3aa: CASSEMRVGDYGYTF
CDR3nt: TGTGCCAGCAGTGAAATGAGGGTTGGTGACTATGGCTACACCTTC

d_gene: TRBD2
v_gene: TRBV5-6
j_gene: TRBJ2-7
abundance: -
CDR3aa: CASSPGLAGFLSYEQYF
CDR3nt: TGTGCCAGCAGCCCGGGACTAGCGGGGTTCCTTTCCTACGAGCAGTACTTC

d_gene: TRBD1
v_gene: TRBV19
j_gene: TRBJ2-5
abundance: -
CDR3aa: CASSMGTGGGSQETQYF
CDR3nt: TGTGCCAGTAGTATGGGGACAGGGGGCGGCAGTCAAGAGACCCAGTACTTC

d_gene: TRBD1
v_gene: TRBV10-3
j_gene: TRBJ1-2
abundance: few
CDR3aa: CAINIGQDYGYTF
CDR3nt: TGTGCCATCAATATAGGACAGGACTATGGCTACACCTTC

d_gene: -
v_gene: TRBV20-1
j_gene: TRBJ1-2
abundance: -
CDR3aa: CSASMGGTNYGYTF
CDR3nt: TGCAGTGCTAGTATGGGGGGGACGAACTATGGCTACACCTTC

d_gene: TRBD2
v_gene: TRBV18
j_gene: TRBJ2-2
abundance: -
CDR3aa: CASSPGDGLAGTGTGELFF
CDR3nt: TGTGCCAGCTCACCAGGTGACGGACTAGCGGGGACGGGTACCGGGGAGCTGTTTTTT

d_gene: -
v_gene: TRBV10-2
j_gene: TRBJ1-1
abundance: -
CDR3aa: CASKGNPQGYDTEAFF
CDR3nt: TGCGCCAGCAAAGGAAACCCACAGGGCTATGACACTGAAGCTTTCTTT

d_gene: -
v_gene: TRBV7-9
j_gene: TRBJ1-1
abundance: -
CDR3aa: CASSSYMNTEAFF
CDR3nt: TGTGCCAGCAGCTCTTACATGAACACTGAAGCTTTCTTT

d_gene: -
v_gene: TRBV27
j_gene: TRBJ1-6
abundance: -
CDR3aa: CASSSETGGPSLHF
CDR3nt: TGTGCCAGCAGTTCCGAGACAGGCGGTCCGTCCCTCCACTTT

d_gene: TRBD1
v_gene: TRBV5-1
j_gene: TRBJ1-1
abundance: -
CDR3aa: CASSYVPGQGRGGSTEAFF
CDR3nt: TGCGCCAGCAGCTACGTCCCGGGACAGGGAAGAGGGGGTAGCACTGAAGCTTTCTTT

d_gene: -
v_gene: TRBV28
j_gene: TRBJ2-5
abundance: -
CDR3aa: CASSLSTALGLETQYF
CDR3nt: TGTGCCAGCAGTTTATCGACAGCCTTGGGGTTAGAGACCCAGTACTTC